The rows below give T cell receptor beta chains drawn from one sample of a study of CD8 T cells in Susac syndrome. TCRdb independently ran MiXCR on the immunoSEQ multiplex PCR reads; one entry per CDR3 protein. In the table there are about 130,000 distinct CDR3 sequences, about 90% of which are singletons. Sequenced input: CD8+ T cells from PBMCs. These receptors all stem from a human donor with multiple sclerosis. The CDR3 runs from the conserved cysteine through the conserved F or W. Fields, in order: D gene, J gene, V gene, clone size, CDR3 protein, CDR3 DNA. D genes are given only for firm matches. Clone size is shown for a subset of rows, as once, few, many or a class of expanded clone.

TRBD2,TRBJ2-3,TRBV19,NA,CASSTSGRADTQYF,TGTGCCAGTAGTACGAGCGGGAGAGCAGATACGCAGTATTTT
NA,TRBJ2-3,TRBV7-8,NA,CASSLGASSTDTQYF,TGTGCCAGCTCCCTGGGAGCGTCTAGCACAGATACGCAGTATTTT
NA,TRBJ2-1,TRBV5-4,NA,CASSLESIYNEQFF,TGTGCCAGCAGCTTGGAGTCAATCTACAATGAGCAGTTCTTC
TRBD2,TRBJ2-5,TRBV18,NA,CASSPPRAGVRETQYF,TGTGCCAGCTCACCCCCAAGAGCGGGAGTACGAGAGACCCAGTACTTC
TRBD1,TRBJ2-7,TRBV6-2/TRBV6-3,NA,CASSYLTTGAEQYF,TGTGCCAGCAGTTACTTAACGACAGGGGCCGAGCAGTACTTC
NA,TRBJ2-6,TRBV3-1,NA,CASSQDRQGWANVLTF,TGTGCCAGCAGCCAAGATCGGCAGGGGTGGGCCAACGTCCTGACTTTC
NA,TRBJ2-7,TRBV7-9,NA,CASSSGSKQLHEQYF,TGTGCCAGCAGCTCCGGGAGTAAACAGCTACACGAGCAGTACTTC
NA,TRBJ2-3,TRBV27,NA,CASSLSIEGTDTQYF,TGTGCCAGCAGTTTATCGATAGAGGGAACAGATACGCAGTATTTT
NA,TRBJ1-3,TRBV9,NA,CAIGDFSGNTIYF,TGTGCCATCGGGGATTTCTCTGGAAACACCATATATTTT
NA,TRBJ1-5,TRBV19,once,CASSIGSYSNQPQHF,TGTGCCAGTAGTATCGGCTCTTATAGCAATCAGCCCCAGCATTTT
NA,TRBJ1-1,TRBV5-1,NA,CASSLAWTTGTEAFF,TGCGCCAGCAGCTTGGCCTGGACTACGGGCACTGAAGCTTTCTTT
NA,TRBJ1-1,TRBV19,NA,CASSMNTEAFF,TGTGCCAGTAGTATGAACACTGAAGCTTTCTTT
NA,TRBJ2-7,TRBV7-9,NA,CASSSLSEQYF,TGTGCCAGCAGCTCCTTAAGCGAGCAGTACTTC
TRBD2,TRBJ2-2,TRBV12-3/TRBV12-4,NA,CASSRLATRELFF,TGTGCCAGCAGTCGACTAGCTACTCGGGAGCTGTTTTTT
NA,TRBJ1-6,TRBV23-1,NA,CASRERNRGSPLHF,TGCGCCAGCAGAGAGAGGAACAGAGGTTCACCCCTCCACTTT
TRBD2,TRBJ2-1,TRBV2,NA,CANIKRELRDEQFF,TGTGCCAACATCAAGCGGGAGTTGAGGGATGAGCAGTTCTTC
NA,TRBJ1-2,TRBV2,NA,CASGQGRLYGYTF,TGTGCCAGCGGGCAGGGGCGACTCTATGGCTACACCTTC
NA,TRBJ2-1,TRBV3-1,NA,CASSQHGLASPSSYNEQFF,TGTGCCAGCAGCCAACACGGGCTAGCGAGTCCTTCTTCCTACAATGAGCAGTTCTTC
TRBD1,TRBJ2-7,TRBV6-1,few,CASSSGTVYEQYF,TGTGCCAGCAGTTCTGGGACAGTCTACGAGCAGTACTTC
NA,TRBJ2-1,TRBV2,NA,CASSVQVSGNEQFF,TGTGCCAGCAGCGTCCAGGTTAGCGGCAATGAGCAGTTCTTC
NA,TRBJ2-7,TRBV4-3,NA,CASSQDAEYEQYF,TGCGCCAGCAGCCAAGACGCGGAATACGAGCAGTACTTC
TRBD1,TRBJ1-1,TRBV28,once,CASSPDRANTEAFF,TGTGCCAGCAGCCCTGACAGGGCGAACACTGAAGCTTTCTTT
NA,TRBJ2-2,TRBV19,NA,CASSIDPTGELFF,TGTGCCAGTAGTATAGATCCGACCGGGGAGCTGTTTTTT
NA,TRBJ2-7,TRBV29-1,NA,CSTRDKNYEQYF,TGCAGCACCCGGGACAAAAACTACGAGCAGTACTTC
TRBD2,TRBJ2-1,TRBV20-1,NA,CSAVRLAETKVGEQFF,TGCAGTGCTGTGAGACTAGCGGAAACCAAAGTGGGTGAGCAGTTCTTC
TRBD2,TRBJ2-7,TRBV9,NA,CASSVGGGSHEQYF,TGTGCCAGCAGCGTGGGGGGAGGGTCCCACGAGCAGTACTTC
NA,TRBJ1-1,TRBV27,NA,CASSLLTPQGFNNEAFF,TGTGCCAGCAGTTTGCTTACCCCTCAGGGGTTTAATAATGAAGCTTTCTTT